Presented here are 27 T cell receptor beta chains from one specimen sequenced in a study of CD8 T cells in Susac syndrome. Random-hexamer reverse transcription was applied to roughly 0.5 to 1 ug RNA. TCRdb reprocessed the immunoSEQ multiplex PCR reads with MiXCR, giving one entry per CDR3 protein. In the table there are about 200,000 distinct CDR3 sequences, just under 95% of which are singletons. The specimen was CD4+ T cells from PBMCs. Source of these receptors: a human donor with multiple sclerosis.

The chain carries TRBV7-2 and TRBJ2-1; the D is unclear. Germline V gene lookup returns CDR1 SGHTA and CDR2 FQGNSA. The CDR3 length is 15 residues. The V end was cut by 7 bases, the J end by 0 bases, with 13 bases between. The CDR3 region has the DNA TGTGCCAGCACCTACTCTGGCAGCTCCTACAATGAGCAGTTCTTC. Encoded protein: CASTYSGSSYNEQFF.

V usage is TRBV29-1 and J usage is TRBJ2-5, with D maybe TRBD1 (6 bases). The V gene's germline CDR1 is SQVTM and CDR2 ANQGSEA. CDR3 length: 15 amino acids. Trimming shortened V by 5 bases and J by 7 bases, and 23 bases separated the two germline ends. The CDR3 loop reads CSVPLAPGATGTQYF. The CDR3 DNA is TGCAGCGTTCCATTAGCCCCAGGGGCAACGGGGACCCAGTACTTC.

The chain links TRBV9 to TRBJ1-5; no firm D call. The length of the CDR3 is 15 residues. V was cut by 4 bases and J by 6 bases, with 17 bases left in between. From germline, CDR1 is SGDLS and CDR2 YYNGEE. For the CDR3, the DNA is TGTGCCAGCAGCCCAGGACGGACCACGTCTCAGCCCCAGCATTTT. It is translated as CASSPGRTTSQPQHF. The full variable domain, with the rest looked up from reference TRBV9 and TRBJ1-5, is DSGVTQTPKHLITATGQRVTLRCSPRSGDLSVYWYQQSLDQGLQFLIQYYNGEERAKGNILERFSAQQFPDLHSELNLSSLELGDSALYFCASSPGRTTSQPQHFGDGTRLSIL.

The chain uses TRBV30 and TRBJ2-5; no definite D call. Germline V CDR1 and CDR2: GTSNPN, SVGIG (reference sequence). The CDR3 is 14 residues long. Trimming removed 2 bases at V and 1 base at J, with 11 bases between. CDR3 DNA: TGTGCCTGGAGTCCTCCCCCCCTCCAAGAGACCCAGTACTTC. It yields the protein CAWSPPPLQETQYF. The whole variable domain, filled in from reference TRBV30 and TRBJ2-5, reads SQTIHQWPATLVQPVGSPLSLECTVEGTSNPNLYWYRQAAGRGLQLLFYSVGIGQISSEVPQNLSASRPQDRQFILSSKKLLLSDSGFYLCAWSPPPLQETQYFGPGTRLLVL.

The chain combines TRBV3-1 with TRBJ1-1, with D tentatively TRBD1 (6 bases). V lost 1 base and J lost 5, with 11 bases in between. The CDR3 spans 14 residues. Germline V gives CDR1 LGHDT, CDR2 YNNKEL (reference sequence). The CDR3 reads CASSQVGQGTEAFF. CDR3 nucleotide sequence: TGTGCCAGCAGCCAAGTAGGCCAGGGGACTGAAGCTTTCTTT.

This CDR3 reads CSARSLAGGPNEQFF. The CDR3 DNA reads as TGCAGTGCCCGCTCCCTAGCGGGGGGGCCCAATGAGCAGTTCTTC. This rearrangement joins TRBV20-1 to TRBJ2-1, with 12 bases fitting TRBD2. The CDR3 loop spans 15 amino acids. Germline V gene data show CDR1 as DFQATT and CDR2 as SNEGSKA (reference sequence). Germline trimming cut 6 bases from V and 6 bases from J; bases unmatched to any gene: 9.

The chain joins TRBV20-1 to TRBJ2-2; no definite D call. Germline V gene data show CDR1 as DFQATT and CDR2 as SNEGSKA (reference sequence). V gave up 0 bases and J gave up 6 bases, with 5 bases separating them. There are 12 residues in the CDR3. The CDR3 reads CSARESAGELFF. In nucleotides, the CDR3 is TGCAGTGCTAGAGAGTCCGCCGGGGAGCTGTTTTTT.

This clonotype was recorded only once. CDR3 DNA sequence: TGTGCCAGCAGTTACTCGAAACTAGCGGAAGAGACCCAGTACTTC. It encodes CASSYSKLAEETQYF. This chain uses TRBV6-6 with TRBJ2-5; 8 bases line up with TRBD2. Per germline, CDR1 MNHNY and CDR2 SVGAGI (reference sequence). The CDR3 covers 15 residues. The junction had 3 bases not matched to a gene; V was cut back by 0 bases and J by 3 bases.

V usage is TRBV6-5 and J usage is TRBJ2-5; TRBD2 might be the D (7 bases). V shed 2 bases and J shed 5 bases, with 15 bases lying between them. The CDR3 has 15 amino acids. Looked up from germline, CDR1 is MNHEY and CDR2 is SVGAGI. CDR3 sequence (DNA): TGTGCCAGCAGTTACGACGGGGGGCTAGACGAGACCCAGTACTTC. This sequence encodes CASSYDGGLDETQYF.

The chain joins TRBV24-1 to TRBJ2-1; TRBD2 aligns across 8 bases. Germline assignment: CDR1 KGHDR and CDR2 SFDVKD. Unmatched junction bases numbered 18, after V lost 7 bases and J lost 5 bases. The CDR3 covers 18 residues. CDR3 DNA: TGTGCCACCAGGCCGCCTTCGGCGGGGGGCCCCGGTAACAATGAGCAGTTCTTC. Protein product: CATRPPSAGGPGNNEQFF.

The rearrangement links TRBV20-1 to TRBJ2-5; D perhaps matches TRBD2 (5 bases). This CDR3 contains 15 residues. Germline CDR1 reads DFQATT; CDR2 reads SNEGSKA (reference sequence). The germline V and J ends were trimmed by 0 bases and 1 base, with 12 bases remaining between them. This chain's CDR3 is CSARDPAGPQETQYF. CDR3 DNA: TGCAGTGCTAGAGATCCTGCGGGCCCCCAAGAGACCCAGTACTTC.

This clonotype was observed a single time. The chain employs TRBV27 and TRBJ2-7; either TRBD1 or TRBD2 may fit D (5 bases each). Germline loops: CDR1 MNHEY, CDR2 SMNVEV (reference sequence). CDR3 length: 14 amino acids. The germline V and J ends were trimmed by 2 bases and 3 bases, with 11 bases remaining between them. The CDR3 region has the DNA TGTGCCAGCAGTTTACAGGGCGACTACTACGAGCAGTACTTC. This codes for CASSLQGDYYEQYF.

This sequence joins TRBV5-4 and TRBJ2-3; 11 bases agree with TRBD2. V shed 4 bases and J 4 bases; nucleotides not matched to a gene: 8. This CDR3 comprises 16 residues. Germline-derived CDR1 and CDR2 are SGHNT and YYREEE (reference sequence). CDR3 DNA sequence: TGTGCCAGCAGCCAGTCCGGGACTAGCGGCTCAGATACGCAGTATTTT. It translates to CASSQSGTSGSDTQYF. Supplemented by reference TRBV5-4 and TRBJ2-3, the full variable domain reads ETGVTQSPTHLIKTRGQQVTLRCSSQSGHNTVSWYQQALGQGPQFIFQYYREEENGRGNFPPRFSGLQFPNYSSELNVNALELDDSALYLCASSQSGTSGSDTQYFGPGTRLTVL.

This chain joins TRBV18 and TRBJ2-6, with D possibly TRBD1 on 6 matching bases. The V end was cut by 3 bases, the J end by 0 bases, with 6 bases between. The V gene's germline CDR1 is KGHSH and CDR2 LQKENI. This CDR3 region has 15 residues. CDR3 sequence reads: CASSPGHSGANVLTF. The CDR3 region has the DNA TGTGCCAGCTCACCGGGACACTCTGGGGCCAACGTCCTGACTTTC.

The V and J genes are TRBV6-6 and TRBJ2-5; D uncertain. Germline loops: CDR1 MNHNY, CDR2 SVGAGI (reference sequence). V lost 4 bases and J lost 5, with 2 bases in between. This CDR3 region has 10 residues. CDR3 sequence (DNA): TGTGCCAGCAGTTTCGAGACCCAGTACTTC. Encoded protein: CASSFETQYF.

The V and J genes are TRBV30 and TRBJ1-2, with 8 bases identical to TRBD1. The CDR3 length is 12 residues. V was pared by 5 bases and J by 7 bases, with 6 bases of the junction left unmatched. CDR1 and CDR2 from the germline V gene are GTSNPN and SVGIG (reference sequence). As DNA, the CDR3 is TGTGCCTGGGGTGACAGGGGATCTGGCTACACCTTC. Amino acid sequence: CAWGDRGSGYTF. Drawing the rest from reference TRBV30 and TRBJ1-2, the complete variable domain is SQTIHQWPATLVQPVGSPLSLECTVEGTSNPNLYWYRQAAGRGLQLLFYSVGIGQISSEVPQNLSASRPQDRQFILSSKKLLLSDSGFYLCAWGDRGSGYTFGSGTRLTVV.

The rearrangement uses TRBV5-6 and TRBJ2-7; no reliable D call. Germline-derived CDR1 and CDR2 are SGHDT and YYEEEE. CDR3 length equals 16 residues. V dropped 0 bases and J dropped 3 bases, with 16 bases sitting between them. The CDR3 loop reads CASSLEFRQPGYEQYF. The CDR3, as DNA: TGTGCCAGCAGCTTGGAGTTCCGGCAACCAGGCTACGAGCAGTACTTC.

V usage is TRBV19 and J usage is TRBJ1-5; no firm D call. The V and J ends lost 0 bases and 10 bases respectively, with 13 bases between them. The CDR3 runs 14 residues. Per germline, CDR1 LNHDA and CDR2 SQIVND (reference sequence). CDR3 loop: CASSIDPGYDPQHF. DNA of the CDR3: TGTGCCAGTAGTATAGATCCGGGGTATGACCCCCAGCATTTT.

Here the CDR3 DNA reads TGTGCCAGCAGCCAAGCCCGGACAGGGGCTAACTATGGCTACACCTTC. This encodes CASSQARTGANYGYTF. The J gene is TRBJ1-2, the V gene TRBV3-1; TRBD1 agrees at 9 bases. Germline CDR1 and CDR2: LGHDT and YNNKEL (reference sequence). The CDR3 covers 16 residues. V lost 1 base to trimming and J lost 0 bases; unmatched junction nucleotides: 3.

This chain links TRBV15 with TRBJ2-5, with unresolved D. The CDR3 spans 14 residues. Germline loops: CDR1 LNHNV, CDR2 YYDKDF (reference sequence). V gave up 0 bases and J gave up 5 bases, with 10 bases separating them. The CDR3 DNA reads TGTGCCACCAGCAGAGAGGACCGCTTGGAGACCCAGTACTTC. Protein product: CATSREDRLETQYF.

V and J are TRBV29-1 and TRBJ1-3; D possibly corresponds to TRBD1 (5 bases). The CDR3 sequence is 11 residues long. With 4 bases removed from V and 8 bases from J, the gap between germline ends came to 9 bases. Germline V gene lookup returns CDR1 SQVTM and CDR2 ANQGSEA. CDR3 bases: TGCAGCGTTGCAGGGAAAGACACCATATATTTT. Translation gives CSVAGKDTIYF.

This chain connects TRBV12-3 or TRBV12-4 to TRBJ2-5; the D call may be TRBD1 or TRBD2 (5 bases each). The CDR3 has 12 residues. Trimming took off 6 bases at V and 5 bases at J, with 10 bases between the two ends. The CDR3 DNA reads TGTGCCAGCAGAGCTGAGGGGGAGACCCAGTACTTC. It specifies CASRAEGETQYF.

The chain has TRBV3-1 and TRBJ2-5; D remains unclear. The CDR3 has 14 amino acids. Germline-derived CDR1 and CDR2 are LGHDT and YNNKEL (reference sequence). Trimming took 5 bases from V and 2 from J, leaving 12 bases between them. The CDR3 sequence: CASSGSAVQETQYF. In DNA, the CDR3 is TGTGCCAGCAGCGGGTCGGCAGTTCAAGAGACCCAGTACTTC.

The chain couples TRBV3-1 to TRBJ2-5; D possibly corresponds to TRBD2 (5 bases). Germline V gene data show CDR1 as LGHDT and CDR2 as YNNKEL (reference sequence). The CDR3 consists of 13 residues. The V end was cut by 1 base, the J end by 5 bases, with 8 bases between. In DNA form, the CDR3 reads TGTGCCAGCAGCCAAGTTCAGCGGGAGACCCAGTACTTC. Translating it yields CASSQVQRETQYF.

The chain has TRBV3-1 and TRBJ2-3; 9 nucleotides match TRBD2. CDR3 size: 12 residues. The germline V gene encodes CDR1 LGHDT and CDR2 YNNKEL (reference sequence). V lost 2 bases, J lost 13 bases, and 4 bases stayed unmatched. Written as DNA, the CDR3 is TGTGCCAGCAGCCAACCCGGGACTAGCAAGTATTTT. Its translation is CASSQPGTSKYF.

The rearrangement uses TRBV27 and TRBJ2-1; 10 bases line up with TRBD1. The CDR3 runs to 15 residues. V was clipped by 6 bases and J by 7 bases; unmatched bases: 9. Germline CDR1 and CDR2: MNHEY and SMNVEV (reference sequence). CDR3 nucleotide sequence: TGTGCCAGCAGGATCTGGACAGGGGGGGGAAATGAGCAGTTCTTC. Its translation: CASRIWTGGGNEQFF.

The V call is TRBV18, the J call TRBJ1-1; D uncertain. The CDR3 spans 13 residues. Germline CDR1 and CDR2: KGHSH and LQKENI. The V end lost 4 bases, the J end lost 1 base, and 7 bases lay between the germline ends. CDR3 protein: CASSQNENTEAFF. CDR3 DNA sequence: TGTGCCAGCTCACAGAACGAGAACACTGAAGCTTTCTTT.